This T cell receptor (beta chain) appears in the sequencing data of a study of blood T cell repertoires in COVID-19. Germline V lookup: CDR1 LNHDA, CDR2 SQIVND (reference sequence). This CDR3 has 16 residues. The junction had 5 bases not matched to a gene; V was cut back by 5 bases and J by 3 bases. Donors in Cohort 3 counted as recovered after two negative PCRs, clearance, or symptom resolution. Sequencing was performed with immunoSEQ multiplex PCR; in TCRdb, only in-frame clones are kept and a portion is missing. The sample contains some 300,000 clones, approximately 90% of which appear only once. Sequencing input: PBMCs or T cells enriched from blood (not recorded which). This sequence joins TRBV19 and TRBJ1-5; 12 bases map to TRBD1. The receptor was isolated from a woman aged 40 to 50 who had recovered from COVID-19. CDR3 in DNA: TGTGCCAGTAGTTGGGACAGGGGGCAGGACAATCAGCCCCAGCATTTT. Translation gives CASSWDRGQDNQPQHF.